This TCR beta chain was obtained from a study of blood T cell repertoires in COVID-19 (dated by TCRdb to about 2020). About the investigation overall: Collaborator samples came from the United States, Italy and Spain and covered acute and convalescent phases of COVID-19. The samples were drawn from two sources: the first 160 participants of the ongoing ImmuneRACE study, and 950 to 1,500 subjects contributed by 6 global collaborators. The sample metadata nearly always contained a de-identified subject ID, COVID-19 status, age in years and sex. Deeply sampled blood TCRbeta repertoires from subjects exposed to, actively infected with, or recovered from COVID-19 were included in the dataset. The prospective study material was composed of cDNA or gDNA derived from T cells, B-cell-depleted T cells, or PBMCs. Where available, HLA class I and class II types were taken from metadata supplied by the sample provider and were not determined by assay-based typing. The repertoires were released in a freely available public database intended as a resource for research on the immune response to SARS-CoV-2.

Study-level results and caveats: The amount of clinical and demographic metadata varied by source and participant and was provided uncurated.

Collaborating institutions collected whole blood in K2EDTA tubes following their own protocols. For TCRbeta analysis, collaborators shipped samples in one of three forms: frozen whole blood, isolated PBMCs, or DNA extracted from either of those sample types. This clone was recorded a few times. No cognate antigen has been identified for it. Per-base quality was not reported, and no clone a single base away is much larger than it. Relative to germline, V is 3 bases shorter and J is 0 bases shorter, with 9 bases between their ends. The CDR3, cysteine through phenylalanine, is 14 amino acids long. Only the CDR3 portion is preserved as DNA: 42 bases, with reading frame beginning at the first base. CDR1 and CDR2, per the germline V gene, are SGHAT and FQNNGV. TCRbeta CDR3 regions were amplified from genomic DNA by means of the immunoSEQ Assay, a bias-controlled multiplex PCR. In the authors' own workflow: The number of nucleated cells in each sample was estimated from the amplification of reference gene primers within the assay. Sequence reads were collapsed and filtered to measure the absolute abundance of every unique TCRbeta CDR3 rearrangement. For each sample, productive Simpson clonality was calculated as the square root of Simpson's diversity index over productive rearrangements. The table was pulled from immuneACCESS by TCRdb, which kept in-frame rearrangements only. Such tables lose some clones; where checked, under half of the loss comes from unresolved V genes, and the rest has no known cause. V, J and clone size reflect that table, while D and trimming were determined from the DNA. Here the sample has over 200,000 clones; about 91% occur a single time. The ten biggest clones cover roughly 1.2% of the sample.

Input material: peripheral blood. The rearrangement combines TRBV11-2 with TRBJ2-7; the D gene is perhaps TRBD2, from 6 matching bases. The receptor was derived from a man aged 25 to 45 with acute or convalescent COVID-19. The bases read TGTGCCAGCAGCTTCAGAGCGGGCTCCTACGAGCAGTACTTC. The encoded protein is CASSFRAGSYEQYF.